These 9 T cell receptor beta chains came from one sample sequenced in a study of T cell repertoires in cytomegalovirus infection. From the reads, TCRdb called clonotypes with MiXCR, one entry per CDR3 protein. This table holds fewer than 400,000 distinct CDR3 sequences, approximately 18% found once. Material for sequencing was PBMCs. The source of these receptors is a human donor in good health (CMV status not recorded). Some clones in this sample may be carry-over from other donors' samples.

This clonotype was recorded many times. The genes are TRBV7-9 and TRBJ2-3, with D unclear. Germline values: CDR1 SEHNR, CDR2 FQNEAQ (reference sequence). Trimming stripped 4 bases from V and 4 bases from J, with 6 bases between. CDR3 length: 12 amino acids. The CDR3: CASSSTSDTQYF. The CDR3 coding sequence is TGTGCCAGCAGCTCCACCTCAGATACGCAGTATTTT.

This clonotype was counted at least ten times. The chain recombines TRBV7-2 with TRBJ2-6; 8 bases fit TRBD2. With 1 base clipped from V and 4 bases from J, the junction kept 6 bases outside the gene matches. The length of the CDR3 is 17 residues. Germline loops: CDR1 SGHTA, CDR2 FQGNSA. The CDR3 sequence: CASSLDRGLGGANVLTF. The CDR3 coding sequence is TGTGCCAGCAGCTTAGACCGGGGACTAGGCGGGGCCAACGTCCTGACTTTC.

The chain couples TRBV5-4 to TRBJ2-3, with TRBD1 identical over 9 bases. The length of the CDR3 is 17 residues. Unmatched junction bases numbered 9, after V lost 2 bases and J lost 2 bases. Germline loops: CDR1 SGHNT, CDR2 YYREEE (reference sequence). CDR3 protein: CASSFLGGTGPTDTQYF. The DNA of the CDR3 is TGTGCCAGCAGCTTTCTCGGGGGGACAGGGCCCACAGATACGCAGTATTTT.

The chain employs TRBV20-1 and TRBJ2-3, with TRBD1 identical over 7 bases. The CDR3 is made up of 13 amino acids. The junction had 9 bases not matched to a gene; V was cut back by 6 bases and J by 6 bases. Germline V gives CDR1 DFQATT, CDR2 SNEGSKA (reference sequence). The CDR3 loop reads CSASGDRADTQYF. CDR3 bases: TGCAGTGCCAGCGGAGACAGGGCGGATACGCAGTATTTT.

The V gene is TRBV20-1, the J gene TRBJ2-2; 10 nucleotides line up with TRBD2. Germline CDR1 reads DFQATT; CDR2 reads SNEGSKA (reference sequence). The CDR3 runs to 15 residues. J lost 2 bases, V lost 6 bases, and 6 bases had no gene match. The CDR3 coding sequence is TGCAGTGCCAACCCTAGCGGGAGAAACACCGGGGAGCTGTTTTTT. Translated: CSANPSGRNTGELFF.

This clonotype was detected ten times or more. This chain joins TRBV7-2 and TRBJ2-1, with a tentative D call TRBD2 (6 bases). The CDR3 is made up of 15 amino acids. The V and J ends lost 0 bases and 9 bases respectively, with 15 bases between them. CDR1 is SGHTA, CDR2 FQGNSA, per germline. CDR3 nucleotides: TGTGCCAGCAGCTTAGCCAGGGTAAAAGCGGGTGAGCAGTTCTTC. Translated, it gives CASSLARVKAGEQFF.

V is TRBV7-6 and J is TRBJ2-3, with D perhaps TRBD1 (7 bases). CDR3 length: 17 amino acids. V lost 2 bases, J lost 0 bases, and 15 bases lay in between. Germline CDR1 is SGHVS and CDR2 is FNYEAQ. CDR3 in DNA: TGTGCCAGCAGCTTACGTCCGACAGGGACTAGCACAGATACGCAGTATTTT. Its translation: CASSLRPTGTSTDTQYF.

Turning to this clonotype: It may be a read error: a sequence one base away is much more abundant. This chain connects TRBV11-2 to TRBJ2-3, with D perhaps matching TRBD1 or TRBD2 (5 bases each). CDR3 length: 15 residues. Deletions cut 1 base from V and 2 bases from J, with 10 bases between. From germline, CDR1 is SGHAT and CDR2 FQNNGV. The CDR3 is CASSLGGAITDTQYF. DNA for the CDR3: TGTGCCAGCAGCTTAGGAGGGGCTATCACAGATACGCAGTATTTT.

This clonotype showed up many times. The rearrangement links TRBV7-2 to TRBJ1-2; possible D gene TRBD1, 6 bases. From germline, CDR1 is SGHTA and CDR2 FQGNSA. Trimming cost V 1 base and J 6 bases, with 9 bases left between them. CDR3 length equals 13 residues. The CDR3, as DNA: TGTGCCAGCAGCTTAGTGCAGGGGAATGGCTACACCTTC. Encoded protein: CASSLVQGNGYTF.